A selection of T cell receptor beta chains follows, all from one sample in a study of blood T cell repertoires in COVID-19. This table comes from immunoSEQ multiplex PCR, and its TCRdb copy is limited to in-frame clones, with some not included. Of about 180,000 clones listed, 85% to 90% are singletons. The sample consisted of peripheral blood. These receptors all come from a woman aged 70-85 years with COVID-19, enrolled during active disease. CDR3s include the opening cysteine and the closing phenylalanine or tryptophan. D genes are given only for firm matches. Not all rows give a size; the values are once, few, many and, for expanded clones, a class.

j_call clone_size d_call v_call cdr3_nt cdr3_aa
TRBJ1-2 . TRBD1 TRBV6-5 TGTGCCAGCAGTTACCTTCAGGGGGCGTTTCGCTACACCTTC CASSYLQGAFRYTF
TRBJ2-1 . . TRBV21-1 TGTGCCAGCAGCAAACGAAGGCTAGCAGACAATGAGCAGTTCTTC CASSKRRLADNEQFF
TRBJ1-4 . TRBD1 TRBV5-3 TGTGCCAGAAGCTACCGGGACAGTAATGAAAAACTGTTTTTT CARSYRDSNEKLFF
TRBJ1-6 . TRBD1 TRBV7-9 TGTGCCAGCAGCCCTGGACAGGGAAGTACTTCACCCCTCCACTTT CASSPGQGSTSPLHF
TRBJ1-5 . . TRBV3-1/TRBV3-2 TGTGCAGCGGGTAACAATCAGCCCCAGCATTTT CAAGNNQPQHF
TRBJ1-3 . TRBD1 TRBV27 TGTGCCAGCAGTCGGACAGGGGGGAACACCATATATTTT CASSRTGGNTIYF
TRBJ1-1 once . TRBV19 TGTGCCAGTAGTATGCTCCCTCAGGGCGGGGGTAGGACTGAAGCTTTCTTT CASSMLPQGGGRTEAFF
TRBJ1-1 . . TRBV6-5 TGTGCCAGCAGTTACCAGAAACGAACTGAAGCTTTCTTT CASSYQKRTEAFF
TRBJ1-2 . TRBD1 TRBV6-5 TGTGCCAGCAGCTCAGGACAGGGCTGGGGCTACACCTTC CASSSGQGWGYTF
TRBJ1-2 . . TRBV20-1 TGCACTCCGAGGACAGACTATGGCTACACCTTC CTPRTDYGYTF
TRBJ1-2 . . TRBV2 TGTGCCAGCAGTGGACTTTCAGACTATGGCTACACCTTC CASSGLSDYGYTF
TRBJ2-7 . . TRBV2 TGTGCCAGCAAGGACAGTCGCGAGCAGTACTTC CASKDSREQYF
TRBJ2-7 . TRBD2 TRBV28 TGTGCCAGCAGTTTTTCGGGGGGATCTTGGGTCGAGCAGTACTTC CASSFSGGSWVEQYF
TRBJ2-2 . TRBD1 TRBV27 TGTGCCAGCAGTCCGCGTCGGACAGGGTACGGGGAGCTGTTTTTT CASSPRRTGYGELFF
TRBJ1-1 . . TRBV27 TGTGCCAGCAGTTCACAGGTGAACACTGAAGCTTTCTTT CASSSQVNTEAFF
TRBJ1-2 . . TRBV7-2 TGTGCCAGCAGCGGTAGTTTCGGTGGCTACACCTTC CASSGSFGGYTF
TRBJ2-1 . . TRBV20-1 TGCAGTGCTAGTGGCGGGCGGGTCGACAATGAGCAGTTCTTC CSASGGRVDNEQFF
TRBJ1-1 once . TRBV3-1/TRBV3-2 TGTGCCAGCAGCCAACAAGGTGAGCGAGCTTTCTTT CASSQQGERAFF
TRBJ2-3 . TRBD2 TRBV5-6 TGTGCCAGCAGCTTGGTTTCTAGCGGGAGTGGGGATACGCAGTATTTT CASSLVSSGSGDTQYF
TRBJ1-2 . TRBD1 TRBV19 TGTGCCAGTAGTAAACTTACCGGGACAGGCTCCTCTGGCTACACCTTC CASSKLTGTGSSGYTF
TRBJ2-7 . TRBD1 TRBV9 TGTGCCAGCAGCGTCCGACAGGGGTCATCCTACGAGCAGTACTTC CASSVRQGSSYEQYF
TRBJ2-4 . TRBD2 TRBV28 TGTGCCAGCATCCCGGGACAGGGGGGACTAGCGGGAGCAAAAAACATTCAGTACTTC CASIPGQGGLAGAKNIQYF